A single sample is the source of the 24 T cell receptor beta chains below, sequenced in a study of blood T cell repertoires in COVID-19 (dated by TCRdb to 2019 to 2021). The library was produced with the immunoSEQ multiplex PCR assay. The clones in this table, taken by TCRdb from immuneACCESS, are in-frame only. Not every clone is retained; where verified, under half of the shortfall comes from an unresolved V gene, and the cause of the rest is unknown. In all, the sample holds hundreds of thousands of clones, and 70% to 90% of those were seen once. The ten largest clones take up roughly 0.84% of the sample. Input material: peripheral blood. The source of these receptors is a man between 18 and 29 years old with COVID-19, enrolled during active disease.

The V and J genes are TRBV19 and TRBJ1-5; D not resolved. Trimming took 2 bases from V and 4 from J, leaving 15 bases between them. In germline, CDR1 is LNHDA, CDR2 SQIVND (reference sequence). The CDR3 is 16 residues long. The CDR3 sequence: CASSISSRNTNQPQHF. The CDR3 nucleotides are TGTGCCAGTAGTATATCGTCCAGGAATACTAATCAGCCCCAGCATTTT.

The chain joins TRBV5-5 to TRBJ2-1; maybe TRBD1 (6 bases). The CDR3 totals 15 residues. The V and J ends lost 0 bases and 9 bases respectively, with 16 bases between them. Germline V gene lookup returns CDR1 SGHKS and CDR2 YYEKEE (reference sequence). The chain's CDR3 is CASSLGIEQGGEQFF. CDR3 DNA sequence: TGTGCCAGCAGCTTGGGAATCGAACAAGGGGGTGAGCAGTTCTTC.

The chain is built from TRBV6-5 and TRBJ2-7; 11 bases match TRBD2. CDR3 size: 15 residues. V gave up 0 bases and J gave up 6 bases; unmatched junction bases: 4. Germline values: CDR1 MNHEY, CDR2 SVGAGI. The CDR3: CASSYSASGRTEQYF. CDR3 bases: TGTGCCAGCAGTTACTCGGCTAGCGGGAGGACCGAGCAGTACTTC.

The V call is TRBV7-9, the J call TRBJ1-1; no clear D gene. The ends were cut back, 3 bases at V and 8 bases at J, with 10 bases in the middle. The CDR3 spans 12 residues. Germline lookup yields CDR1 SEHNR and CDR2 FQNEAQ (reference sequence). The CDR3 coding sequence is TGTGCCAGCAGCTTTTTAGAGGGAGAAGCTTTCTTT. As protein: CASSFLEGEAFF.

CDR3 in amino acids: CASSIRAGSGSGNTIYF. CDR3 DNA sequence: TGTGCCAGTAGTATTCGGGCGGGGAGCGGCTCTGGAAACACCATATATTTT. This sequence joins TRBV19 and TRBJ1-3; D remains unclear. The germline V and J ends were trimmed by 3 bases and 0 bases, with 15 bases remaining between them. The CDR3 extends over 17 amino acids. In germline, CDR1 is LNHDA, CDR2 SQIVND (reference sequence). Based on the CDR3 plus reference TRBV19 and TRBJ1-3, the full variable domain is DGGITQSPKYLFRKEGQNVTLSCEQNLNHDAMYWYRQDPGQGLRLIYYSQIVNDFQKGDIAEGYSVSREKKESFPLTVTSAQKNPTAFYLCASSIRAGSGSGNTIYFGEGSWLTVV.

The chain employs TRBV5-4 and TRBJ2-6; D is unclear. Germline-derived CDR1 and CDR2 are SGHNT and YYREEE (reference sequence). There are 15 residues in the CDR3. Trimming took 1 base from V and 0 from J, leaving 5 bases between them. In nucleotides, the CDR3 is TGTGCCAGCAGCTTGTTCGGCTCTGGGGCCAACGTCCTGACTTTC. Protein sequence: CASSLFGSGANVLTF.

The chain recombines TRBV25-1 with TRBJ2-1, with D hard to call. Germline V gene data show CDR1 as MGHDK and CDR2 as SYGVNS. Trimming shortened V by 3 bases and J by 9 bases, and 18 bases separated the two germline ends. This CDR3 has 15 residues. The CDR3 reads CASSEVPQPRGEQFF. The CDR3 bases are TGTGCCAGCAGTGAGGTCCCCCAGCCCCGAGGTGAGCAGTTCTTC.

J is TRBJ1-4 and V is TRBV7-2; D is uncertain. Germline lookup yields CDR1 SGHTA and CDR2 FQGNSA. The V and J ends lost 1 base and 8 bases respectively, with 5 bases between them. The CDR3 loop spans 12 amino acids. The CDR3 nucleotides are TGTGCCAGCAGCTTAGTCCAAGAAAAACTGTTTTTT. The encoded protein is CASSLVQEKLFF. Full variable domain (rest looked up from reference TRBV7-2 and TRBJ1-4): GAGVSQSPSNKVTEKGKDVELRCDPISGHTALYWYRQSLGQGLEFLIYFQGNSAPDKSGLPSDRFSAERTGGSVSTLTIQRTQQEDSAVYLCASSLVQEKLFFGSGTQLSVL.

V and J are TRBV15 and TRBJ1-1; D is uncertain. CDR3 length equals 15 residues. The V end was cut by 0 bases, the J end by 0 bases, with 8 bases between. Germline V gene lookup returns CDR1 LNHNV and CDR2 YYDKDF (reference sequence). CDR3 coding DNA: TGTGCCACCAGCAGAGAAAAGAGCATGAACACTGAAGCTTTCTTT. Translating it yields CATSREKSMNTEAFF.

This clone was recorded once. The chain links TRBV27 to TRBJ1-1; possible D gene TRBD1, 6 bases. V gave up 2 bases and J gave up 5 bases, with 12 bases separating them. Germline CDR1 is MNHEY and CDR2 is SMNVEV (reference sequence). The CDR3 spans 14 residues. CDR3 amino acids: CASSLRGGETEAFF. CDR3 DNA sequence: TGTGCCAGCAGTTTAAGGGGGGGCGAGACTGAAGCTTTCTTT.

This chain joins TRBV4-1 and TRBJ1-1, with D perhaps matching TRBD1 (5 bases). V dropped 1 base and J dropped 2 bases, with 14 bases sitting between them. The CDR3 covers 16 residues. The V gene's germline CDR1 is MGHRA and CDR2 YSYEKL. CDR3 sequence (DNA): TGCGCCAGCAGCCAAGTGTTGCGGGACTCAAACACTGAAGCTTTCTTT. Its translation: CASSQVLRDSNTEAFF.

This clone was detected many times. Additional DNA sequences in this sample encode the identical CDR3. The chain carries TRBV7-9 and TRBJ2-7; 11 bases map to TRBD1. The ends lost 3 bases at V and 2 bases at J; junction bases unmatched: 6. This CDR3 comprises 16 residues. Per the germline V gene, CDR1 is SEHNR and CDR2 is FQNEAQ (reference sequence). CDR3 DNA: TGTGCCAGCAGCTTGGCCGGGACAGGGGGACCCTACGAGCAGTACTTC. Protein product: CASSLAGTGGPYEQYF.

This chain uses TRBV11-1 with TRBJ2-3, with TRBD2 identical over 10 bases. After removal of 5 bases from V and 0 bases from J, the junction contained 5 bases not matched to a gene. The length of the CDR3 is 16 residues. CDR1 SGHAT and CDR2 FQDESV come from the germline V gene (reference sequence). The CDR3 loop is CASSPTSGVSTDTQYF. In DNA, the CDR3 is TGTGCCAGCAGCCCCACTAGCGGGGTTAGCACAGATACGCAGTATTTT.

This clone was counted only a few times. This chain links TRBV9 with TRBJ2-1, with 7 bases lining up with TRBD1. The CDR3 extends over 13 amino acids. Germline V gene data show CDR1 as SGDLS and CDR2 as YYNGEE. The trim removed 6 bases at V and 4 bases at J, leaving 4 bases unmatched. The CDR3 loop is CASTRDSYNEQFF. The CDR3 region has the DNA TGTGCCAGCACCCGGGACAGTTACAATGAGCAGTTCTTC.

There are a few counts of this clone. J is TRBJ1-5 and V is TRBV5-6, with D possibly TRBD1 on 6 matching bases. The CDR3 has 14 residues. Trimming shortened V by 2 bases and J by 5 bases, and 11 bases separated the two germline ends. The V gene's germline CDR1 is SGHDT and CDR2 YYEEEE. CDR3 sequence reads: CASSLRGGHQPQHF. In DNA, the CDR3 is TGTGCCAGCAGCTTAAGGGGGGGCCATCAGCCCCAGCATTTT.

V and J are TRBV2 and TRBJ2-3; D perhaps matches TRBD1 (6 bases). The ends were cut back, 6 bases at V and 2 bases at J, with 15 bases in the middle. CDR3 length: 15 amino acids. Germline CDR1 and CDR2: SNHLY and FYNNEI. CDR3 loop: CASSQGTLSTDTQYF. The CDR3 nucleotides read TGTGCCAGCAGCCAGGGGACACTTTCCACAGATACGCAGTATTTT.

The genes are TRBV11-2 and TRBJ2-1; weak D call: TRBD1 (7 bases). Germline V lookup: CDR1 SGHAT, CDR2 FQNNGV. CDR3 size: 15 residues. V gave up 0 bases and J gave up 15 bases, with 21 bases separating them. The CDR3 nucleotides read TGTGCCAGCAGCTTAGATCTGACTAGGGGGCGATTATCGTTCTTC. This sequence encodes CASSLDLTRGRLSFF. The whole variable domain, filled in from reference TRBV11-2 and TRBJ2-1, reads EAGVAQSPRYKIIEKRQSVAFWCNPISGHATLYWYQQILGQGPKLLIQFQNNGVVDDSQLPKDRFSAERLKGVDSTLKIQPAKLEDSAVYLCASSLDLTRGRLSFFGPGTRLTVL.

The chain couples TRBV19 to TRBJ2-3, with D perhaps TRBD2 (6 bases). Per the germline V gene, CDR1 is LNHDA and CDR2 is SQIVND (reference sequence). This CDR3 is built from 17 residues. V lost 5 bases to trimming and J lost 1 base, with 19 bases between them. The CDR3 here is CASSPPLQGGGTDTQYF. The CDR3 DNA reads as TGTGCCAGTAGTCCCCCCCTCCAGGGAGGTGGCACAGATACGCAGTATTTT.

The chain couples TRBV27 to TRBJ1-2, with 7 nucleotides matching TRBD1. With 8 bases clipped from V and 4 bases from J, the junction kept 7 bases outside the gene matches. The germline CDR1 and CDR2 sequences are MNHEY and SMNVEV (reference sequence). The CDR3 sequence is 13 residues long. CDR3 coding DNA: TGTGCCAGCCGCCTGCAGGGGGGCTATGGCTACACCTTC. Encoded protein: CASRLQGGYGYTF.

V is TRBV7-6 and J is TRBJ2-2; D is unresolved. In germline, CDR1 is SGHVS, CDR2 FNYEAQ. This CDR3 has 17 amino acids. The V end lost 0 bases, the J end lost 1 base, and 12 bases lay between the germline ends. The chain's CDR3 is CASSLAPARLNTGELFF. Here the CDR3 DNA reads TGTGCCAGCAGCTTAGCCCCAGCGAGATTGAACACCGGGGAGCTGTTTTTT.

The rearrangement uses TRBV2 and TRBJ2-7, with 8 bases lining up with TRBD2. The V gene's germline CDR1 is SNHLY and CDR2 FYNNEI. The junction had 7 bases not matched to a gene; V was cut back by 4 bases and J by 2 bases. The CDR3 sequence is 15 residues long. The CDR3 reads CASSVSVAGTYEQYF. CDR3 bases: TGTGCCAGCAGTGTCTCGGTAGCGGGAACCTACGAGCAGTACTTC.

This clone appeared once. The chain recombines TRBV5-5 with TRBJ2-3; 10 bases are a match to TRBD2. Losses at the gene ends were 0 bases for V and 1 base for J; bases not matched to a gene: 8. CDR1 is SGHKS, CDR2 YYEKEE, per germline (reference sequence). This CDR3 has 18 amino acids. This chain's CDR3 is CASSLVGLAGVGTDTQYF. The DNA of the CDR3 is TGTGCCAGCAGCTTGGTGGGGCTAGCGGGAGTTGGCACAGATACGCAGTATTTT.

CDR3 coding DNA: TGTGCCAGCACCGCGAGCGGGGGCGGTGACTATGGCTACACCTTC. As protein: CASTASGGGDYGYTF. The genes are TRBV7-9 and TRBJ1-2, with a tentative D call TRBD1 (6 bases). V lost 7 bases to trimming and J lost 3 bases, with 18 bases between them. The CDR3 consists of 15 residues. Looked up from germline, CDR1 is SEHNR and CDR2 is FQNEAQ (reference sequence).

This chain uses TRBV27 with TRBJ2-6; 9 positions match TRBD1. Per the germline V gene, CDR1 is MNHEY and CDR2 is SMNVEV (reference sequence). The CDR3 has 18 amino acids. The V and J ends lost 7 bases and 0 bases, in that order; junction bases with no gene match: 10. CDR3 loop: CASTLGTGRASGANVLTF. The CDR3 DNA reads TGTGCCAGCACCTTGGGGACAGGGAGGGCCTCTGGGGCCAACGTCCTGACTTTC. Filled out from reference TRBV27 and TRBJ2-6, the complete variable domain reads EAQVTQNPRYLITVTGKKLTVTCSQNMNHEYMSWYRQDPGLGLRQIYYSMNVEVTDKGDVPEGYKVSRKEKRNFPLILESPSPNQTSLYFCASTLGTGRASGANVLTFGAGSRLTVL.